This TCR beta chain came from a study of blood T cells in healthy people across ages. Study findings and constraints: The donors' CMV status was not determined, possibly confounding changes in expanded clonotypes. Researchers said unsorted PBMCs prevented a conclusive naive versus antigen-experienced comparison. Age showed a roughly linear inverse relationship with TCR beta diversity per million T cells.

This clonotype was recorded at least ten times. Its target is not known. The germline V gene encodes CDR1 SGHTA and CDR2 FQGNSA. The CDR3 spans 11 residues. Using a J-beta primer mix together with a sample-barcoded 5' primer, a second PCR was run for about 6 to 12 cycles. Every sample returned 2.5 million or more CDR3-containing paired-end reads. TCRdb reprocessed the 5' RACE reads via MiXCR and lists one record per CDR3 protein. The repertoire holds 550,000 to 650,000 distinct CDR3 sequences, with about 30% as singletons. The rearrangement links TRBV7-2 to TRBJ2-5, with D perhaps being TRBD1 or TRBD2 (5 bases each). The J call may be in error: the DNA end matches TRBJ2-3 better. Sequenced: blood. This TCR derives from a woman of 80 years or more in good health. The DNA of the CDR3 is TGTGCCAGCAGCCGCAGGGAGACGCAGTATTTT. It is translated as CASSRRETQYF.